The 13 T cell receptor beta chains reported below all come from one sample, sequenced in a study of control samples from healthy donors and cancer patients. TCRdb keeps only in-frame clones here, not all; method: immunoSEQ multiplex PCR. The repertoire holds some 130,000 clones, with around 90% as singletons. The specimen sequenced was blood. These receptors were taken from a man in his forties in good health.

The V gene is TRBV5-1, the J gene TRBJ2-7; maybe TRBD2 (6 bases). Between the trimmed V and J ends, which lost 5 bases and 3 bases, there was a span of 15 bases. The CDR3 contains 14 residues. Germline assignment: CDR1 SGHRS and CDR2 YFSETQ. Here the CDR3 reads CASSTAGLGYEQYF. The CDR3 DNA reads TGCGCCAGCAGTACGGCGGGGCTGGGCTACGAGCAGTACTTC.

This clone was seen a handful of times. The rearrangement uses TRBV4-1 and TRBJ1-2; weak D call: TRBD1 (5 bases). The germline gives CDR1 MGHRA, CDR2 YSYEKL. The CDR3 loop spans 13 amino acids. Trimming took off 6 bases at V and 5 bases at J, with 13 bases between the two ends. The CDR3 loop reads CASRHVGEYGYTF. DNA of the CDR3: TGCGCCAGCAGACATGTAGGGGAGTATGGCTACACCTTC.

CDR3 sequence: CASSQVNLPYF. DNA of the CDR3: TGTGCCAGCAGCCAAGTAAATCTTCCGTACTTC. The gene calls are TRBV14 and TRBJ2-5; D is unclear. The ends were cut back, 1 base at V and 13 bases at J, with 10 bases in the middle. The CDR3 covers 11 residues. Germline V gene lookup returns CDR1 SGHDN and CDR2 FVKESK.

The chain uses TRBV10-3 and TRBJ1-1, with D possibly TRBD1 on 5 matching bases. Trimming left V 6 bases short and J 6 bases short, with 17 bases between. Germline V gene lookup returns CDR1 ENHRY and CDR2 SYGVKD. This CDR3 spans 14 amino acids. CDR3 coding DNA: TGTGCCATCAGCCTCAATCCGGGGGACTCTGAAGCTTTCTTT. Its translation is CAISLNPGDSEAFF.

This chain links TRBV7-3 with TRBJ2-1; 8 positions agree with TRBD2. This CDR3 comprises 14 residues. Germline CDR1 SGHTA, CDR2 FQGTGA. The V and J ends lost 5 bases and 6 bases, in that order; junction bases with no gene match: 6. This chain's CDR3 is CASSPGTRGNEQFF. The CDR3, as DNA: TGTGCCAGCAGCCCCGGGACTAGGGGCAATGAGCAGTTCTTC.

The genes are TRBV5-6 and TRBJ2-5; D ambiguous. There are 14 residues in the CDR3. V was trimmed by 2 bases and J by 2 bases, leaving 10 bases between them. Germline V gene sequence: CDR1 SGHDT, CDR2 YYEEEE. CDR3 sequence (DNA): TGTGCCAGCAGCTTAAATCAAGGGCAAGAGACCCAGTACTTC. It encodes CASSLNQGQETQYF.

The chain has TRBV7-3 and TRBJ2-1; 10 bases are shared with TRBD2. Germline V gene data show CDR1 as SGHTA and CDR2 as FQGTGA. The CDR3 runs to 15 residues. V trimming: 5 bases; J trimming: 5 bases; junction bases outside the gene matches: 6. CDR3 loop: CASSVSSGGNNEQFF. Written as DNA, the CDR3 is TGTGCCAGCAGCGTATCTAGCGGGGGAAACAATGAGCAGTTCTTC.

The J gene is TRBJ2-5, the V gene TRBV6-5; unclear D gene. The CDR3 runs to 13 residues. CDR1 is MNHEY and CDR2 is SVGAGI in the germline V gene. V was cut by 2 bases and J by 5 bases, with 9 bases left in between. DNA for the CDR3: TGTGCCAGCAGTTACCGTTCTTGGGAGACCCAGTACTTC. Translation: CASSYRSWETQYF.

This sequence joins TRBV5-6 and TRBJ2-5; unclear D gene. The CDR3 extends over 12 amino acids. V lost 6 bases and J lost 2, with 8 bases in between. Germline V CDR1 and CDR2: SGHDT, YYEEEE. The CDR3 DNA sequence: TGTGCCAGCACACGTGGACAAGAGACCCAGTACTTC. It codes for CASTRGQETQYF.

This clone came up once. The chain employs TRBV18 and TRBJ2-1; tentatively, D is TRBD1 (6 bases). The CDR3 runs 15 residues. Germline values: CDR1 KGHSH, CDR2 LQKENI. V was pared by 1 base and J by 0 bases, with 7 bases between. The DNA of the CDR3 is TGTGCCAGCTCACCACTACAGGGCTCCTACAATGAGCAGTTCTTC. Protein sequence: CASSPLQGSYNEQFF.

V is TRBV7-9 and J is TRBJ2-5; D not resolved. The CDR3 is 12 amino acids. Trimming removed 8 bases from V and 0 bases from J, with 7 bases in between. CDR1 SEHNR and CDR2 FQNEAQ come from the germline V gene (reference sequence). CDR3 region: CASATDQETQYF. The CDR3 region has the DNA TGTGCCAGCGCAACAGACCAAGAGACCCAGTACTTC.

The rearrangement links TRBV9 to TRBJ2-2, with D possibly being TRBD2 (6 bases). The CDR3 is made up of 15 amino acids. The V end was cut by 0 bases, the J end by 6 bases, with 12 bases between. Germline values: CDR1 SGDLS, CDR2 YYNGEE. The CDR3 sequence: CASSVEGLPSGELFF. The CDR3 DNA is TGTGCCAGCAGCGTAGAAGGACTACCCTCCGGGGAGCTGTTTTTT.

The gene calls are TRBV30 and TRBJ1-2; D call uncertain. The ends were cut back, 0 bases at V and 7 bases at J, with 12 bases in the middle. The CDR3 is 13 amino acids. The germline gives CDR1 GTSNPN, CDR2 SVGIG (reference sequence). CDR3 nucleotides: TGTGCCTGGAGTGTTGCAGCTACGGGTGGCTACACCTTC. This encodes CAWSVAATGGYTF.